The next 9 T cell receptor beta chains were all read from a single sample in a study of T cells in Graves' hyperthyroidism and ophthalmopathy. The CDR3 regions of TCR beta were amplified from RNA transcripts. Primed by the HTBI set, a first-round RT-PCR was run on the TCR CDR3. TCRdb re-called the multiplex PCR reads with MiXCR, one entry per CDR3 protein. In the table there are approximately 370,000 distinct CDR3 sequences, about a sixth of which are singletons. The source material was blood. These receptor sequences come from a woman in her thirties with Graves' hyperthyroidism that later progressed to Graves' ophthalmopathy.

This rearrangement joins TRBV11-2 to TRBJ2-1; 11 bases map to TRBD2. Germline CDR1 SGHAT, CDR2 FQNNGV. CDR3 size: 18 residues. J gave up 0 bases and V 4 bases, and 8 bases lay outside the gene matches. The CDR3 loop reads CASSSGTSGRGSYNEQFF. The CDR3 DNA sequence: TGTGCCAGCAGCTCTGGGACTAGCGGAAGGGGCTCCTACAATGAGCAGTTCTTC.

This clonotype was counted ten times or more. V usage is TRBV6-1 and J usage is TRBJ1-4; D is ambiguous. Germline CDR1 and CDR2: MNHNS and SASEGT. Trimming left V 5 bases short and J 8 bases short, with 12 bases between. The CDR3 has 13 amino acids. The chain's CDR3 is CASSRAGREKLFF. The CDR3 DNA is TGTGCCAGCAGTCGGGCGGGGAGAGAAAAACTGTTTTTT.

The V and J genes are TRBV7-8 and TRBJ2-4; D is unresolved. CDR3 length: 15 amino acids. The ends were cut back, 5 bases at V and 0 bases at J, with 11 bases in the middle. Per the germline V gene, CDR1 is SGHVS and CDR2 is FQNEAQ. CDR3: CASSVNALAKNIQYF. The CDR3 DNA sequence: TGTGCCAGCAGCGTAAACGCCCTAGCCAAAAACATTCAGTACTTC. The full variable domain, completed using reference TRBV7-8 and TRBJ2-4, is GAGVSQSPRYKVAKRGQDVALRCDPISGHVSLFWYQQALGQGPEFLTYFQNEAQLDKSGLPSDRFFAERPEGSVSTLKIQRTQQEDSAVYLCASSVNALAKNIQYFGAGTRLSVL.

This chain connects TRBV7-9 to TRBJ2-3, with D possibly TRBD2 on 6 matching bases. This CDR3 has 18 amino acids. Germline values: CDR1 SEHNR, CDR2 FQNEAQ (reference sequence). V was trimmed by 2 bases and J by 0 bases, leaving 18 bases between them. CDR3 region: CASSLTPRLGWSTDTQYF. In nucleotides, the CDR3 is TGTGCCAGCAGCTTAACCCCCAGACTAGGGTGGAGCACAGATACGCAGTATTTT.

The chain couples TRBV12-3 or TRBV12-4 to TRBJ1-1; TRBD1 is a possible D gene (5 bases). The CDR3 contains 12 residues. Trimming left V 10 bases short and J 2 bases short, with 11 bases between. CDR3 region: CAIRVLNTEAFF. The CDR3, as DNA: TGTGCCATCAGGGTTTTAAACACTGAAGCTTTCTTT.

The J gene is TRBJ1-2, the V gene TRBV5-1; tentatively, D is TRBD1 (5 bases). V gave up 0 bases and J gave up 6 bases, with 12 bases separating them. Germline CDR1 SGHRS, CDR2 YFSETQ. There are 14 residues in the CDR3. CDR3: CASSLEGTLDGYTF. CDR3 DNA: TGCGCCAGCAGCTTGGAGGGGACCCTTGATGGCTACACCTTC.

The chain is built from TRBV6-1 and TRBJ1-1; the D gene is possibly TRBD1 (5 bases). Deletions cut 6 bases from V and 5 bases from J, with 16 bases between. This CDR3 is built from 14 residues. Germline-derived CDR1 and CDR2 are MNHNS and SASEGT. In DNA form, the CDR3 reads TGTGCCAGCAGGGGGGTATCCGGTCGAACTGAAGCTTTCTTT. Translation gives CASRGVSGRTEAFF.

This clonotype was detected many times. V usage is TRBV24-1 and J usage is TRBJ2-7; perhaps TRBD2 as D (5 bases). The V end lost 1 base, the J end lost 6 bases, and 9 bases lay between the germline ends. There are 13 residues in the CDR3. CDR1 and CDR2 from the germline V gene are KGHDR and SFDVKD. The CDR3 protein is CATSDFRGSEQYF. The CDR3 nucleotides are TGTGCCACCAGTGATTTTAGAGGGAGCGAGCAGTACTTC.

The V and J genes are TRBV15 and TRBJ2-5; 7 nucleotides agree with TRBD1. The V segment lost 3 bases and the J segment 4 bases; nucleotides outside the gene matches: 11. The length of the CDR3 is 16 residues. Per germline, CDR1 LNHNV and CDR2 YYDKDF (reference sequence). The CDR3 DNA reads TGTGCCACCAGCAGTGACGGACAGGCCTGGCGAGAGACCCAGTACTTC. It specifies CATSSDGQAWRETQYF.